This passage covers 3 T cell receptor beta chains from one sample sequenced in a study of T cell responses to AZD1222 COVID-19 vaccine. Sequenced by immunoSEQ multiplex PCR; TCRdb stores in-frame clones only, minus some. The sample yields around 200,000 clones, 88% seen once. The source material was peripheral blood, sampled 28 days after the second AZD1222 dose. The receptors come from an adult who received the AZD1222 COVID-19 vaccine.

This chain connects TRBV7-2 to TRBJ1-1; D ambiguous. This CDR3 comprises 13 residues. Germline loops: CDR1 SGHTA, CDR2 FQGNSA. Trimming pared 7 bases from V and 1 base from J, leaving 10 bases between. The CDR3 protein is CASTKTANTEAFF. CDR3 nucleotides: TGTGCCAGCACCAAGACGGCGAACACTGAAGCTTTCTTT.

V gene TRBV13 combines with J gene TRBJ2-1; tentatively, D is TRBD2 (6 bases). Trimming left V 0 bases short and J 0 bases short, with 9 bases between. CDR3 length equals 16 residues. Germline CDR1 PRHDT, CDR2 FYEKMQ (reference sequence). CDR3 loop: CASSLGGGSSYNEQFF. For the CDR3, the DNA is TGTGCCAGCAGCTTAGGTGGGGGGAGCTCCTACAATGAGCAGTTCTTC.

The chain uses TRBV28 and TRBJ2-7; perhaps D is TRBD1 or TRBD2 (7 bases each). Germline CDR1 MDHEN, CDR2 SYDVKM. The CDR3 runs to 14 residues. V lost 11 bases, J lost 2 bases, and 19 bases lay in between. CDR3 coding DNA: TGTGCCCTACAAGCGGGACAGACTACCTACGAGCAGTACTTC. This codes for CALQAGQTTYEQYF.